These T cell receptor beta chains were read from a single sample in a study of blood T cell repertoires in COVID-19. Sequencing used immunoSEQ multiplex PCR; TCRdb keeps in-frame clones, though not all of them. The repertoire holds more than 200,000 clones, with roughly 90% as singletons. The sample consisted of peripheral blood. The receptor source for this set is a man between 65 and 80 years old with acute or convalescent COVID-19. Both conserved end residues are part of each CDR3.

CDR3 protein | V gene
CASSLNGGLQETQYF | TRBV7-3
CSVAGSTDTQYF | TRBV29-1
CASSLGTNTGELFF | TRBV5-1
CATGRSSYEQYF | TRBV6-5
CASKVQAPGGYTF | TRBV19
CASSVSQETQYF | TRBV2
CASSDSVESSYNEQFF | TRBV6-4
CASSGYRGSNQPQHF | TRBV5-8
CASSQAGGLLEAFF | TRBV3-1/TRBV3-2
CASSAGQDSYGYTF | TRBV18
CASSWGAGDQPQHF | TRBV7-9
CSVETGGDNYGYTF | TRBV29-1
CASSEGVFSGNTIYF | TRBV2
CAIRAETGDTQYF | TRBV10-3
CASSIVGSRYGYTF | TRBV19
CASSTWTGQETQYF | TRBV28
CASRLQGPTDTQYF | TRBV5-5
CASSVSGRGGETQYF | TRBV7-2
CAISVGQGLAGGSNEQFF | TRBV10-3
CASSVLGLNTEAFF | TRBV2
CASTLSQGAHSPLHF | TRBV6-5
CAISAQGGTEAFF | TRBV10-3
CASGQQARTEAFF | TRBV27
CASSLGSTMNTEAFF | TRBV5-1
CASSFLGRSSNTGELFF | TRBV5-1
CASSFQGAAYEQYF | TRBV5-6
CAISGGTGLSSYNEQFF | TRBV10-3
CASSPGTANLQPQHF | TRBV18
CASSLAVGRQYYEQYF | TRBV5-1
CATQLQGARNEQFF | TRBV6-5
CASSRRTSGRWTGELFF | TRBV7-9
CAISESEGQRRGYTF | TRBV10-3
CASSEGTAGFNQPQHF | TRBV6-1
CASSSSGGGRSVYGYTF | TRBV28
CASGGLAGPYNEQFF | TRBV9
CASSLDRTGDTGELFF | TRBV5-1
CSVVRGNTEAFF | TRBV29-1
CASSPGQNIYEQYF | TRBV18
CASSQDQFTRGPYF | TRBV4-3
CAISKGEDTGELFF | TRBV10-3
CASSYSPGATEAFF | TRBV6-5